These T cell receptor beta chains were read from a single sample in a study of blood T cell repertoires in COVID-19. Using immunoSEQ multiplex PCR, the repertoire was profiled, and TCRdb retains in-frame clones only, with some absent. This repertoire shows a few hundred thousand clones, under 90% found once; its top ten account for around 1.8%. The source material was PBMCs or T cells enriched from blood (not recorded which). The receptors were gathered from a man aged 35 to 55 who had recovered from COVID-19. Both conserved end residues are part of each CDR3. A D gene is named only where the DNA matches it firmly. Clone size is stated in some rows and not others, as once, few, many or a class when expanded.

TRBJ2-1	TRBV15	.	.	CATSRDFRGSYNEQFF	TGTGCCACCAGCAGAGATTTCAGGGGTTCCTACAATGAGCAGTTCTTC
TRBJ1-4	TRBV6-6	few	.	CASSQWDTGNEKLFF	TGTGCCAGCAGTCAATGGGACACGGGGAATGAAAAACTGTTTTTT
TRBJ1-3	TRBV11-2	.	.	CASSPGNTIYF	TGTGCCAGCAGCCCAGGAAACACCATATATTTT
TRBJ1-1	TRBV11-2	.	.	CASSLTTGSEAFF	TGTGCCAGCAGCCTAACTACGGGAAGTGAAGCTTTCTTT
TRBJ2-7	TRBV5-1	.	.	CASSLFAGGTYEQYF	TGCGCCAGCAGCCTGTTTGCGGGCGGGACCTACGAGCAGTACTTC
TRBJ2-7	TRBV3-1/TRBV3-2	.	.	CASSPRAGYEQYF	TGTGCCAGCAGCCCCCGGGCAGGGTATGAGCAGTACTTC
TRBJ2-7	TRBV6-5	.	.	CASSYRISAPYEQYF	TGTGCCAGCAGTTATAGGATAAGCGCTCCCTACGAGCAGTACTTC
TRBJ2-6	TRBV6-1	.	.	CASSEGVSGANVLTF	TGTGCCAGCAGTGAAGGAGTCTCTGGGGCCAACGTCCTGACTTTC
TRBJ1-6	TRBV15	once	TRBD1	CATSQTRQGEGPLHF	TGTGCCACCAGCCAAACCCGACAGGGGGAGGGACCCCTCCACTTT
TRBJ1-5	TRBV30	.	TRBD1	CAWGTVVGPQHF	TGTGCCTGGGGGACAGTAGTCGGGCCCCAGCATTTT
TRBJ2-1	TRBV29-1	.	.	CSVEGGGAYNEQFF	TGCAGCGTTGAGGGGGGAGGAGCTTACAATGAGCAGTTCTTC
TRBJ1-6	TRBV6-4	.	TRBD1	CASRPDRANSPLHF	TGTGCCAGCAGGCCCGACAGGGCTAATTCACCCCTCCACTTT
TRBJ1-2	TRBV14	.	.	CASSQEEVTGYTF	TGTGCCAGCAGCCAAGAGGAGGTTACTGGCTACACCTTC
TRBJ2-4	TRBV29-1	.	.	CSVRHTEDIQYF	TGCAGCGTTAGACACACGGAGGACATTCAGTACTTC
TRBJ2-3	TRBV4-2	.	.	CASSQVGGADLFSTDTQYF	TGTGCCAGCAGCCAAGTAGGGGGGGCCGACCTTTTTAGCACAGATACGCAGTATTTT
TRBJ2-1	TRBV30	.	.	CAAQRAVYNEQFF	TGTGCGGCCCAGCGGGCGGTGTACAATGAGCAGTTCTTC
TRBJ2-1	TRBV5-6	.	TRBD2	CASRSYRLAGERNEQFF	TGTGCCAGCAGATCCTATAGACTAGCGGGAGAGAGGAATGAGCAGTTCTTC
TRBJ2-1	TRBV5-1	.	TRBD1	CASSLWTGNNEQFF	TGCGCCAGCAGCCTGTGGACAGGGAACAATGAGCAGTTCTTC
TRBJ2-7	TRBV6-2/TRBV6-3	.	TRBD1	CASSTRDRIFHEQYF	TGTGCCAGCAGTACCCGGGACAGGATTTTCCACGAGCAGTACTTC
TRBJ2-7	TRBV3-1/TRBV3-2	.	TRBD2	CASSPYGTSGRIYEQYF	TGTGCCAGCAGCCCATACGGGACTAGCGGGAGGATTTACGAGCAGTACTTC
TRBJ1-2	TRBV28	.	.	CASSLWTGSGGYTF	TGTGCCAGCAGTTTATGGACAGGTTCCGGTGGCTACACCTTC
TRBJ2-2	TRBV7-3	.	TRBD1	CASSFPGQGAGELFF	TGTGCCAGCAGCTTCCCGGGACAGGGGGCCGGGGAGCTGTTTTTT
TRBJ2-5	TRBV3-1/TRBV3-2	.	TRBD1	CASSNRGGEETQYF	TGTGCCAGCAGCAACAGGGGTGGAGAAGAGACCCAGTACTTC
TRBJ2-7	TRBV10-3	.	TRBD2	CAIGGVRVAGGLEQYF	TGTGCCATCGGGGGAGTGAGGGTAGCGGGGGGGCTCGAGCAGTACTTC
TRBJ1-2	TRBV4-1	once	TRBD1	CASSPVLALTGGDGYTF	TGCGCCAGCAGCCCGGTCCTTGCATTGACAGGGGGCGATGGCTACACCTTC
TRBJ1-2	TRBV19	.	.	CASSIGAVYGYTF	TGTGCCAGTAGTATTGGGGCAGTTTATGGCTACACCTTC
TRBJ2-1	TRBV12-3/TRBV12-4	few	.	CASSFVLAAEQFF	TGTGCCAGCAGTTTTGTTCTGGCGGCAGAGCAGTTCTTC
TRBJ2-1	TRBV27	once	TRBD2	CASSSGTSGKNEQFF	TGTGCCAGCAGTTCCGGGACTAGCGGGAAAAATGAGCAGTTCTTC
TRBJ1-2	TRBV7-9	.	.	CASSLAVPDYGYTF	TGTGCCAGCAGCTTAGCTGTTCCGGACTATGGCTACACCTTC
TRBJ2-1	TRBV6-1	.	.	CASSEGLGWDKEFF	TGTGCCAGCAGTGAAGGTCTTGGGTGGGACAAGGAGTTCTTC
TRBJ2-2	TRBV7-2	.	TRBD2	CASSFVGLAGVSNTGELFF	TGTGCCAGCAGCTTCGTGGGACTAGCGGGGGTTTCGAACACCGGGGAGCTGTTTTTT
TRBJ2-7	TRBV28	.	.	CASSLSRPTYEQYF	TGTGCCAGCAGTTTGTCCAGGCCAACCTACGAGCAGTACTTC
TRBJ1-1	TRBV4-3	.	TRBD1	CASSQSLQGTEAFF	TGCGCCAGCAGCCAATCTCTACAGGGGACTGAAGCTTTCTTT
TRBJ2-7	TRBV10-3	.	.	CAISVSYEQYF	TGTGCCATCAGTGTGAGTTACGAGCAGTACTTC
TRBJ1-2	TRBV2	.	.	CARSDSLPNGGYTF	TGTGCCAGATCGGACAGTCTCCCCAATGGAGGCTACACCTTC
TRBJ2-7	TRBV11-2	.	TRBD2	CASSLDLSGTLTYEQYF	TGTGCCAGCAGCTTAGATCTCAGCGGGACTCTCACGTACGAGCAGTACTTC